This T cell receptor beta chain was sequenced in a study of beta chain features in type 1 diabetes. The entirety of the isolated RNA underwent reverse transcription, so expressed TCRB transcripts were sequenced. This table comes from immunoSEQ multiplex PCR, and its TCRdb copy is limited to in-frame clones, with some not included. The data contain about 28,000 clones, roughly 50% of them singletons. As regards this clone: Antigen specificity is unknown.

On average, the one heparinised blood draw given by each donor was approximately 120 mL. Study-level points and caveats: A moderate, significant TCRB CDR3 shortening appeared in type 1 diabetes across four CD4+ subsets.

Germline loops: CDR1 KGHSH, CDR2 LQKENI. The J segment lost 1 base and the V segment lost 6 bases, leaving 10 bases of the junction unmatched. This CDR3 has 16 residues. The J gene is TRBJ2-7, the V gene TRBV18; 9 bases line up with TRBD1. The TCR originated in a woman under 30 with type 1 diabetes. Sequenced input: Tregs from blood. The CDR3 is CASSEQGGQGSYEQYF. In DNA form, the CDR3 reads TGTGCCAGCTCCGAACAGGGGGGACAGGGATCCTACGAGCAGTACTTC.